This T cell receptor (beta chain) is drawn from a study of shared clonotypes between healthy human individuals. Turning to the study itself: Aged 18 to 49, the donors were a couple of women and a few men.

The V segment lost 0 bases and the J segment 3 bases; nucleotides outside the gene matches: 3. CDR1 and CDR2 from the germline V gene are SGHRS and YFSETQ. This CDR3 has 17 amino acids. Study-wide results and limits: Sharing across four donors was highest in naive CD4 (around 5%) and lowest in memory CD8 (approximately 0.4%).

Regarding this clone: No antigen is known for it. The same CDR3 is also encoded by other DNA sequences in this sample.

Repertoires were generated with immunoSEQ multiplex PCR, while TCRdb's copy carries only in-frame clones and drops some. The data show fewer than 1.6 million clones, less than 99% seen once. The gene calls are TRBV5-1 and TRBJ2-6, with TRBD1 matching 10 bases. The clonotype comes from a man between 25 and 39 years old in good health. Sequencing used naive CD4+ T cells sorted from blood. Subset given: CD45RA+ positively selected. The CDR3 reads CASSLGQGALGANVLTF. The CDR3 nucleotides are TGCGCCAGCAGCTTGGGACAGGGGGCGCTTGGGGCCAACGTCCTGACTTTC.